These 6 T cell receptor beta chains share one sample of origin, sequenced in a study of beta chain features in type 1 diabetes. These receptors lack a known antigen. Investigators reverse transcribed all isolated RNA, so they sequenced expressed TCRB transcripts. This table comes from immunoSEQ multiplex PCR, and its TCRdb copy is limited to in-frame clones, with some not included. Here the sample spans 500,000 to 650,000 clones, 12% being singletons. Findings of the study overall: There was a moderate but significant shortening of TCRB CDR3s in all four CD4+ subsets of Type 1 diabetes patients.

Input material: naive CD4+ T cells from blood. The source is a young man with type 1 diabetes.

The V gene is TRBV7-9, the J gene TRBJ1-2; tentatively, D is TRBD1 (6 bases). The CDR3 has 14 amino acids. In germline, CDR1 is SEHNR, CDR2 FQNEAQ (reference sequence). V lost 2 bases and J 2 bases, leaving 9 bases between the germline ends. CDR3: CASSLSQGNYGYTF. CDR3 coding DNA: TGTGCCAGCAGCTTATCCCAGGGGAACTATGGCTACACCTTC.

Only a few counts were recorded for this clone. The gene calls are TRBV20-1 and TRBJ2-1; D unresolved. Germline V gene sequence: CDR1 DFQATT, CDR2 SNEGSKA (reference sequence). The V gene lost 1 base and the J gene lost 9 bases, with 4 bases spanning the gap. The CDR3 runs to 10 residues. CDR3 protein: CSARVGEQFF. The CDR3 nucleotides read TGCAGTGCTAGAGTTGGTGAGCAGTTCTTC.

The V gene is TRBV7-2, the J gene TRBJ2-3; 10 nucleotides match TRBD2. The CDR3 length is 16 residues. Germline assignment: CDR1 SGHTA and CDR2 FQGNSA. Trimming at V came to 1 base and at J to 7 bases, leaving 8 bases not matched to a gene. CDR3 nucleotides: TGTGCCAGCAGCTTAGTTGTCAGCGGGGGGGCAAATACGCAGTATTTT. This encodes CASSLVVSGGANTQYF. Full variable domain (remainder filled in from reference TRBV7-2 and TRBJ2-3): GAGVSQSPSNKVTEKGKDVELRCDPISGHTALYWYRQSLGQGLEFLIYFQGNSAPDKSGLPSDRFSAERTGGSVSTLTIQRTQQEDSAVYLCASSLVVSGGANTQYFGPGTRLTVL.

This rearrangement joins TRBV5-1 to TRBJ2-7, with 9 bases that match TRBD1. V lost 4 bases and J lost 4; bases outside the gene matches: 6. The CDR3 extends over 14 amino acids. The germline V gene has CDR1 SGHRS and CDR2 YFSETQ. This CDR3 reads CASSTRDREYEQYF. In DNA form, the CDR3 reads TGCGCCAGCAGCACCCGGGACAGGGAGTACGAGCAGTACTTC. Combining the CDR3 with reference TRBV5-1 and TRBJ2-7 gives the whole variable domain KAGVTQTPRYLIKTRGQQVTLSCSPISGHRSVSWYQQTPGQGLQFLFEYFSETQRNKGNFPGRFSGRQFSNSRSEMNVSTLELGDSALYLCASSTRDREYEQYFGPGTRLTVT.

This clone was counted only a few times. This chain joins TRBV7-6 and TRBJ2-2, with 9 bases aligning to TRBD2. Losses at the gene ends were 1 base for V and 4 bases for J; bases not matched to a gene: 4. CDR3 length equals 16 residues. Germline CDR1 is SGHVS and CDR2 is FNYEAQ. This CDR3 is CASSLEAGGTTGELFF. As DNA, the CDR3 is TGTGCCAGCAGCTTAGAAGCGGGGGGAACCACCGGGGAGCTGTTTTTT.

Worth noting for this clone: In the same sample, other DNA sequences code for this CDR3. J is TRBJ2-7 and V is TRBV7-2, with 7 bases aligning to TRBD2. From germline, CDR1 is SGHTA and CDR2 FQGNSA. The junction had 0 bases not matched to a gene; V was cut back by 0 bases and J by 1 base. This CDR3 comprises 14 residues. The CDR3 loop reads CASSLASGSYEQYF. In DNA, the CDR3 is TGTGCCAGCAGCTTAGCTAGCGGGTCCTACGAGCAGTACTTC.